This T cell receptor beta chain came from a study of T-cell memory formation after mild COVID-19. TCRdb redid the calling of the 5' RACE reads with MiXCR, one entry per CDR3 protein. The sample has 55,000 to 75,000 distinct CDR3 sequences; 25% to 35% are singletons. Trimming removed 2 bases from V and 10 bases from J, with 16 bases in between. Germline V lookup: CDR1 SNHLY, CDR2 FYNNEI. There are 14 residues in the CDR3. This clonotype was observed a handful of times. The chain has TRBV2 and TRBJ2-3; maybe TRBD2 (6 bases). Sequencing was done on a sample of PBMCs or a T cell subset sorted from them (not recorded which). The clonotype was recovered from a man aged 18-30 years who had mild COVID-19 (a few samples of this study predate the infection). Cell type and time point are not known. The CDR3 sequence: CASSEIRGDSAQYF. CDR3 DNA: TGTGCCAGCAGTGAAATTCGTGGGGACTCAGCGCAGTATTTT.